This TCR beta chain was observed in a study of early T cells in non-severe SARS-CoV-2 infection. Overall study context: Bulk RNA from unsorted whole blood was sequenced; chains were unpaired. Study conclusions and caveats: VDJdb-based matching was biased toward anti-spike CD8 responses and missed private and CD4 specificities.

CDR1 and CDR2 (germline): SGHVS, FNYEAQ. The CDR3 consists of 14 residues. The ends lost 7 bases at V and 4 bases at J; junction bases unmatched: 6. This clonotype came up many times. No antigen is known for it. Attachment of unique molecular identifiers was made to individual cDNA molecules. TCRdb reprocessed the 5' RACE reads via MiXCR and lists one record per CDR3 protein. The data hold tens of thousands of distinct CDR3 sequences, with approximately 10% observed a single time. The chain recombines TRBV7-6 with TRBJ2-5; 10 bases map to TRBD2. Sequencing input: whole blood. The source is an adult who was a healthcare worker with PCR-confirmed SARS-CoV-2 infection or an uninfected control (not recorded which). The CDR3 DNA reads as TGTGCCAGCATCTCTAGCGGGGGTGGAGAGACCCAGTACTTC. Protein sequence: CASISSGGGETQYF.